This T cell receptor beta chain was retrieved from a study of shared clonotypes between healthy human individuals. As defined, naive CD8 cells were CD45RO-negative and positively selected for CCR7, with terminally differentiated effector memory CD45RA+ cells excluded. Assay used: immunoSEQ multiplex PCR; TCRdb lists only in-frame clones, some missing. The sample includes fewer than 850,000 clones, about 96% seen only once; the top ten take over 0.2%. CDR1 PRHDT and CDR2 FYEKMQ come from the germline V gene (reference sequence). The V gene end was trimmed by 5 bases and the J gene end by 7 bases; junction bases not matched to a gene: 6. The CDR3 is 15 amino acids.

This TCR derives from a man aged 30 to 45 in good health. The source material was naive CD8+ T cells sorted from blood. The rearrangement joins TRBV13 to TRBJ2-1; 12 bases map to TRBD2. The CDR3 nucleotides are TGTGCCAGCAGCCGGACTAGCGGGACCGTGAATGAGCAGTTCTTC. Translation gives CASSRTSGTVNEQFF. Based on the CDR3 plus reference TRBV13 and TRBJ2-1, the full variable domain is AAGVIQSPRHLIKEKRETATLKCYPIPRHDTVYWYQQGPGQDPQFLISFYEKMQSDKGSIPDRFSAQQFSDYHSELNMSSLELGDSALYFCASSRTSGTVNEQFFGPGTRLTVL.